The 17 T cell receptor beta chains reported below all come from one sample, sequenced in a study of blood T cell repertoires in COVID-19 (dated by TCRdb to the early 2020s). Library construction relied on the immunoSEQ multiplex PCR assay. Here the immuneACCESS table is served through TCRdb, limited to in-frame sequences with V and J called. Missing clones are a known gap in these copies; in checked studies unresolved V genes cover under half, and the rest lacks a known reason. Recorded for this sample are around 300,000 clones; approximately 88% of them occurred a single time. The ten largest clones add up to 1.5% to 2% of the sample. Material: PBMCs or T cells enriched from blood (not recorded which). The receptor set was obtained from a woman aged 40 to 50 who had recovered from COVID-19.

This clone was seen just once. This chain uses TRBV19 with TRBJ2-7, with 7 bases aligning to TRBD2. Germline CDR1 and CDR2: LNHDA and SQIVND (reference sequence). The CDR3 spans 16 residues. With V trimmed by 3 bases and J by 0 bases, 8 bases remained unmatched. The CDR3 protein is CASSIGTGGHSYEQYF. Here the CDR3 DNA reads TGTGCCAGTAGTATCGGGACGGGAGGTCACTCCTACGAGCAGTACTTC.

The J gene is TRBJ1-5, the V gene TRBV19; 9 positions match TRBD1. Germline V gene data show CDR1 as LNHDA and CDR2 as SQIVND (reference sequence). With V trimmed by 3 bases and J by 7 bases, 4 bases remained unmatched. The CDR3 loop spans 14 amino acids. The CDR3 sequence: CASSIRDRDQPQHF. The CDR3 DNA sequence: TGTGCCAGTAGTATTCGGGACAGGGACCAGCCCCAGCATTTT.

This clone showed up just once. This chain links TRBV4-1 with TRBJ2-3; TRBD2 matches at 14 bases. The CDR3 contains 19 residues. Germline CDR1 and CDR2: MGHRA and YSYEKL. Losses at the gene ends were 2 bases for V and 0 bases for J; bases not matched to a gene: 7. The CDR3 nucleotides are TGCGCCAGCAGCCAACCCGGACTAGCGGGGGGCGGAAGCACAGATACGCAGTATTTT. Protein: CASSQPGLAGGGSTDTQYF.

This rearrangement joins TRBV19 to TRBJ1-1, with D tentatively TRBD1 (5 bases). The CDR3 has 15 amino acids. Trimming removed 4 bases from V and 4 bases from J, with 16 bases in between. Germline V lookup: CDR1 LNHDA, CDR2 SQIVND (reference sequence). For the CDR3, the DNA is TGTGCCAGTAGTACGGGACTGGGTATTGGCACTGAAGCTTTCTTT. Its protein product is CASSTGLGIGTEAFF.

The chain couples TRBV4-1 to TRBJ2-2; D is unclear. Trimming removed 8 bases from V and 3 bases from J, with 13 bases in between. Germline CDR1 MGHRA, CDR2 YSYEKL. The CDR3 is 14 residues long. The CDR3 is CASQMGAYTGELFF. DNA for the CDR3: TGCGCCAGCCAAATGGGCGCGTACACCGGGGAGCTGTTTTTT.

This clone was counted a few times. The chain joins TRBV7-3 to TRBJ2-2; 10 bases are shared with TRBD1. Trimming cost V 5 bases and J 2 bases; bases outside gene matches: 5. The CDR3 totals 16 residues. Germline CDR1 is SGHTA and CDR2 is FQGTGA. In DNA, the CDR3 is TGTGCCAGCAGCCCCGGGACAGGGGTTAACACCGGGGAGCTGTTTTTT. It encodes CASSPGTGVNTGELFF.

In its sample, this clone was seen once. The chain has TRBV7-9 and TRBJ2-7; D is perhaps TRBD1 (6 bases). The CDR3 contains 14 residues. V lost 5 bases, J lost 2 bases, and 13 bases lay in between. Germline lookup yields CDR1 SEHNR and CDR2 FQNEAQ (reference sequence). CDR3 DNA: TGTGCCAGCAGCCTCATAGGGGGAACCTACGAGCAGTACTTC. This gives the protein CASSLIGGTYEQYF.

The J gene is TRBJ2-6, the V gene TRBV9; TRBD1 agrees at 9 bases. The CDR3 has 17 amino acids. Germline lookup yields CDR1 SGDLS and CDR2 YYNGEE. Trimming at V came to 10 bases and at J to 0 bases, leaving 11 bases not matched to a gene. The CDR3 nucleotides are TGTGCCGATAGGACGGGACAGGGATACTCTGGGGCCAACGTCCTGACTTTC. This gives the protein CADRTGQGYSGANVLTF.

This sequence joins TRBV20-1 and TRBJ1-1; D gene unclear. This CDR3 contains 14 residues. The V and J ends lost 3 bases and 1 base respectively, with 12 bases between them. Per germline, CDR1 DFQATT and CDR2 SNEGSKA (reference sequence). The DNA for the CDR3 is TGCAGTGCTAGTGGCCCTCAGCGGAACACTGAAGCTTTCTTT. Its translation: CSASGPQRNTEAFF.

This chain joins TRBV2 and TRBJ2-2, with D possibly matching TRBD1 (6 bases). The V gene lost 4 bases and the J gene lost 3 bases, with 9 bases spanning the gap. This CDR3 comprises 14 residues. Germline CDR1 SNHLY, CDR2 FYNNEI. CDR3 sequence reads: CASSVNRDTGELFF. CDR3 sequence (DNA): TGTGCCAGCAGTGTTAACAGGGACACCGGGGAGCTGTTTTTT.

This clone appeared a few times. The gene calls are TRBV7-2 and TRBJ1-2; D remains ambiguous. Per the germline V gene, CDR1 is SGHTA and CDR2 is FQGNSA. The CDR3 loop spans 15 amino acids. Trimming pared 3 bases from V and 4 bases from J, leaving 15 bases between. CDR3 amino acids: CASSLSSHEGYGYTF. The CDR3 DNA sequence: TGTGCCAGCAGCTTGTCCTCCCACGAGGGCTATGGCTACACCTTC.

The chain joins TRBV7-2 to TRBJ2-7; tentatively, D is TRBD1 (6 bases). The CDR3 runs to 18 residues. The V and J ends lost 1 base and 3 bases respectively, with 22 bases between them. Germline V gene data show CDR1 as SGHTA and CDR2 as FQGNSA. Here the CDR3 reads CASSLEGGLRAAYYEQYF. CDR3 bases: TGTGCCAGCAGCTTAGAAGGGGGATTGAGAGCAGCTTACTACGAGCAGTACTTC.

The chain uses TRBV11-2 and TRBJ2-1; 9 bases map to TRBD1. The germline V gene encodes CDR1 SGHAT and CDR2 FQNNGV. This CDR3 is 15 amino acids long. The junction had 0 bases not matched to a gene; V was cut back by 1 base and J by 2 bases. For the CDR3, the DNA is TGTGCCAGCAGCTTAGGGACAGGGGCCTACAATGAGCAGTTCTTC. This codes for CASSLGTGAYNEQFF.

J is TRBJ2-2 and V is TRBV7-6; a weak D match, TRBD2 (6 bases). Trimming cost V 1 base and J 6 bases, with 15 bases left between them. Germline loops: CDR1 SGHVS, CDR2 FNYEAQ. The CDR3 spans 16 residues. This CDR3 is CASSLVGLPFAGELFF. The DNA for the CDR3 is TGTGCCAGCAGCTTAGTGGGACTCCCCTTCGCCGGGGAGCTGTTTTTT.

This chain links TRBV18 with TRBJ2-6, with D possibly being TRBD1 (5 bases). V gave up 3 bases and J gave up 3 bases, with 12 bases separating them. The CDR3 runs 16 residues. CDR1 KGHSH and CDR2 LQKENI come from the germline V gene. In DNA, the CDR3 is TGTGCCAGCTCACCGGTGGGGCAGCGTGGGGCCAACGTCCTGACTTTC. Protein product: CASSPVGQRGANVLTF.

V is TRBV4-1 and J is TRBJ1-1, with 9 bases identical to TRBD1. V dropped 1 base and J dropped 3; count of bases not matched to a gene: 6. There are 16 residues in the CDR3. The germline gives CDR1 MGHRA, CDR2 YSYEKL. The CDR3 region is CASSQAGQGPDTEAFF. The CDR3 nucleotides are TGCGCCAGCAGCCAAGCTGGACAGGGGCCGGACACTGAAGCTTTCTTT.

This chain uses TRBV6-5 with TRBJ1-2, with D possibly TRBD1 on 5 matching bases. The V gene lost 8 bases and the J gene lost 4 bases, with 20 bases spanning the gap. In germline, CDR1 is MNHEY, CDR2 SVGAGI. The CDR3 has 15 amino acids. CDR3 nucleotide sequence: TGTGCCAGCTTCCCCACGGGACTTCGCGGCTATGGCTACACCTTC. This codes for CASFPTGLRGYGYTF.